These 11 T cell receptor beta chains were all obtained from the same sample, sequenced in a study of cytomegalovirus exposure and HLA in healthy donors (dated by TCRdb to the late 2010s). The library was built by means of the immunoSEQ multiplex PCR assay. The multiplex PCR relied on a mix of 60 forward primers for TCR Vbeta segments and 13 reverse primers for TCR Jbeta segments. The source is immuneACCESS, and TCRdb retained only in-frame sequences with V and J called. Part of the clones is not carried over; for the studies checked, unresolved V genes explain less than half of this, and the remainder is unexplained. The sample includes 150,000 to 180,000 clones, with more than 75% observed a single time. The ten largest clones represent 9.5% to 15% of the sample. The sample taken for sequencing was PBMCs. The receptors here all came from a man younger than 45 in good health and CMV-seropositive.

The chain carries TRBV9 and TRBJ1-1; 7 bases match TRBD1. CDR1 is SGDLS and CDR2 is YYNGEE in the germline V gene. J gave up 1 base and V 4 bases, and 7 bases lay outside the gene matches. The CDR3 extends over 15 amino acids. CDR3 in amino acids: CASSPMGQSNTEAFF. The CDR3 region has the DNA TGTGCCAGCAGCCCAATGGGACAGTCGAACACTGAAGCTTTCTTT. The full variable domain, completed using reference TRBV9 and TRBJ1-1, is DSGVTQTPKHLITATGQRVTLRCSPRSGDLSVYWYQQSLDQGLQFLIQYYNGEERAKGNILERFSAQQFPDLHSELNLSSLELGDSALYFCASSPMGQSNTEAFFGQGTRLTVV.

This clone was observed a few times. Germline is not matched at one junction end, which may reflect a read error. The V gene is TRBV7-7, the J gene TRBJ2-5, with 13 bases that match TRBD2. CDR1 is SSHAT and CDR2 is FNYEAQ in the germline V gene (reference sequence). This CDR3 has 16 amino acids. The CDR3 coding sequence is TGTGCTAGCAGCTCCCGACTAGCGGGAGGCCAAGAGACCCAGTACTTC. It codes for CASSSRLAGGQETQYF.

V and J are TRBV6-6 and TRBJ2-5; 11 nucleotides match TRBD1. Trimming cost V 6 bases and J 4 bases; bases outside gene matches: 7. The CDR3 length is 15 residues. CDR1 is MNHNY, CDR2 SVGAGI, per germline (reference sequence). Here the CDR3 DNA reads TGTGCCAGCAGCCTAGCGGGACAGGGGGGAGAGACCCAGTACTTC. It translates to CASSLAGQGGETQYF.

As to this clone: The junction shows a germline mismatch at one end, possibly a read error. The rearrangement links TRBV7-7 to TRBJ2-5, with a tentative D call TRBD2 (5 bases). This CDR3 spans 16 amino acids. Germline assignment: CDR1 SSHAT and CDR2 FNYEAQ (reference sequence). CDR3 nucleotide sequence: TGTGCTAGCAGCTTAGCAAAACGCCGGGAACAAGAGACCCAGTACTTC. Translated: CASSLAKRREQETQYF.

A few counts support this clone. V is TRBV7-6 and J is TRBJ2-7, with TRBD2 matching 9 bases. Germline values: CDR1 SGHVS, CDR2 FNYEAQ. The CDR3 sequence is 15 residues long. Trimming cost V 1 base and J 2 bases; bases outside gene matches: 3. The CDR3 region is CASSLGLAATYEQYF. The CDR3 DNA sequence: TGTGCCAGCAGCTTAGGACTAGCGGCAACCTACGAGCAGTACTTC.

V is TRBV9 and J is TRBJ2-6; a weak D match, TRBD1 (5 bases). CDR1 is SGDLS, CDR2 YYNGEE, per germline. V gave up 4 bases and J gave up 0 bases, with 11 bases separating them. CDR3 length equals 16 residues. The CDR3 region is CASSSDRSSGANVLTF. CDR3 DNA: TGTGCCAGCAGCTCCGACAGAAGCTCTGGGGCCAACGTCCTGACTTTC.

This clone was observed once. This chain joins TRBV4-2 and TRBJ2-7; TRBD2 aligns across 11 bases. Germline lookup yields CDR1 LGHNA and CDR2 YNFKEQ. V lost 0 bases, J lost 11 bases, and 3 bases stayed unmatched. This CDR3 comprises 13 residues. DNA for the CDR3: TGTGCCAGCAGCCAAGATCTAGCGGGAGGAAAGTACTTC. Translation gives CASSQDLAGGKYF.

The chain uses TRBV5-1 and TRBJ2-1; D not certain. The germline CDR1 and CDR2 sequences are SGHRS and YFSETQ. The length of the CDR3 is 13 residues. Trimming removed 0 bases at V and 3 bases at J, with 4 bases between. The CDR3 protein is CASSLVDYNEQFF. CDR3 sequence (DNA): TGCGCCAGCAGCTTGGTAGACTACAATGAGCAGTTCTTC.

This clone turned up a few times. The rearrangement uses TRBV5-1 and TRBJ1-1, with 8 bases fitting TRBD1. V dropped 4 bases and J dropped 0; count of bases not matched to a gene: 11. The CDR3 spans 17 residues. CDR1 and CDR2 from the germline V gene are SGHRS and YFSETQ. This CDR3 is CASSATGQALMNTEAFF. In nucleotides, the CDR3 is TGCGCCAGCAGCGCGACGGGACAGGCCCTCATGAACACTGAAGCTTTCTTT.

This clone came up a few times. The DNA of the CDR3 is TGTGCCAGCAGGAGGGACTCAGTCACAGATACGCAGTATTTT. This sequence encodes CASRRDSVTDTQYF. The chain links TRBV27 to TRBJ2-3; perhaps TRBD2 as D (6 bases). V lost 6 bases, J lost 2 bases, and 12 bases lay in between. The CDR3 has 14 residues. Germline lookup yields CDR1 MNHEY and CDR2 SMNVEV (reference sequence).

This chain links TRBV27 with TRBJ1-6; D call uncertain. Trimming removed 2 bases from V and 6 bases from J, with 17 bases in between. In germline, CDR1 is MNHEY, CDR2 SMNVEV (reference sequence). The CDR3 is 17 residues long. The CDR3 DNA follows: TGTGCCAGCAGTTTACTAATCGCCCCGGGTGGTAATTCACCCCTCCACTTT. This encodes CASSLLIAPGGNSPLHF.